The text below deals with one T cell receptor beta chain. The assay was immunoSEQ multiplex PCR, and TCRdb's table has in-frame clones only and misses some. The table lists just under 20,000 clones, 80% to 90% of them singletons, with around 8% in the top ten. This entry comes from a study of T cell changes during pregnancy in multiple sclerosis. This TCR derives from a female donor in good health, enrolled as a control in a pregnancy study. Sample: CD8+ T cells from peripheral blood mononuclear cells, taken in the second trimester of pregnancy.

CDR3 in amino acids: CASSEVAGGPSDEQFF. The CDR3 coding sequence is TGTGCCAGCAGCGAGGTAGCGGGAGGGCCCAGCGATGAGCAGTTCTTC. The J gene is TRBJ2-1, the V gene TRBV9, with 11 bases aligning to TRBD2. Per germline, CDR1 SGDLS and CDR2 YYNGEE. The ends lost 3 bases at V and 8 bases at J; junction bases unmatched: 10. This CDR3 is built from 16 residues.